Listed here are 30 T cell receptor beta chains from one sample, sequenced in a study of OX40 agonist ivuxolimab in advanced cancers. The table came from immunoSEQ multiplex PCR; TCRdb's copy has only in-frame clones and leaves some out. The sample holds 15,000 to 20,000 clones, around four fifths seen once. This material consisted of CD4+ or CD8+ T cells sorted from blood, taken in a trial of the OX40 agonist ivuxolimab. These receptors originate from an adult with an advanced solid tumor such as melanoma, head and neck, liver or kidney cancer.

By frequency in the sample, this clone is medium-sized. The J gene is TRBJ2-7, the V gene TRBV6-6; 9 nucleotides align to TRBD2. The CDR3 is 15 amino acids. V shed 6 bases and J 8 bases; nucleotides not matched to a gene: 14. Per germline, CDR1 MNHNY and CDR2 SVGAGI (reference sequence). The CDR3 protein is CASSFVGTSSEQQYF. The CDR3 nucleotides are TGTGCCAGCAGCTTCGTAGGGACTAGCTCGGAGCAGCAGTACTTC.

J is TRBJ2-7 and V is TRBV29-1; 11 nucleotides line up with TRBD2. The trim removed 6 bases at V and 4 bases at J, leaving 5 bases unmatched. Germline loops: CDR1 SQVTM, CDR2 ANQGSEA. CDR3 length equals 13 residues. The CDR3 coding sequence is TGCAGCGTAGGTGGGACTAGCGGTTACGAGCAGTACTTC. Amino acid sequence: CSVGGTSGYEQYF.

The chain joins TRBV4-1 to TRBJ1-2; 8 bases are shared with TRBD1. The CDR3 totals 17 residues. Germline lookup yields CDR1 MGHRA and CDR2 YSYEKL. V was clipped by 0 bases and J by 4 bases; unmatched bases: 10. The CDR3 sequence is CASSQDWKTGVSYGYTF. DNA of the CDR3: TGCGCCAGCAGCCAAGATTGGAAGACAGGGGTTTCCTATGGCTACACCTTC.

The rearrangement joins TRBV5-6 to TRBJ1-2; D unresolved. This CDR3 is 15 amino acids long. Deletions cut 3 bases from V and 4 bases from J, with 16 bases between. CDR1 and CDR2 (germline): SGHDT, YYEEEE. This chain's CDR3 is CASSWTGTVVYGYTF. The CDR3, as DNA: TGTGCCAGCAGCTGGACGGGAACCGTCGTCTATGGCTACACCTTC.

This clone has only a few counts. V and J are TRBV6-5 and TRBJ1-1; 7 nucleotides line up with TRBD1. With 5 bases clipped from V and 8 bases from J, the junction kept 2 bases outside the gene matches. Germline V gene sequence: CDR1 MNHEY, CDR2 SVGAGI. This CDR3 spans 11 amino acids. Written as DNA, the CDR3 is TGTGCCAGCAGTGTAGGGGGCGAAGCTTTCTTT. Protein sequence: CASSVGGEAFF.

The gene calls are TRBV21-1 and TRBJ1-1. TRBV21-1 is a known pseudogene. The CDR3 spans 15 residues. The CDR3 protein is CASRGLGPMNTEAFF. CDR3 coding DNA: TGTGCCAGCAGGGGACTGGGACCGATGAACACTGAAGCTTTCTTT.

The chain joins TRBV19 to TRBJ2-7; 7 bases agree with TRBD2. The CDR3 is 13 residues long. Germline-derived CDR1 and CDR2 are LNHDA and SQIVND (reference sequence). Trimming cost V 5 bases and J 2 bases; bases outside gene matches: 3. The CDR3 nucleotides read TGTGCCAGTAGTCCTAGCGGAACCTACGAGCAGTACTTC. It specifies CASSPSGTYEQYF.

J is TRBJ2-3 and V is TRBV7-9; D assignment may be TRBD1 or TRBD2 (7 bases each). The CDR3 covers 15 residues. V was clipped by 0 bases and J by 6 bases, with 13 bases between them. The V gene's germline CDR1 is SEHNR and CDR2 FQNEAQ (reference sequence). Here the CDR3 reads CASSLAGGGRDTQYF. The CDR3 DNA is TGTGCCAGCAGCTTAGCGGGAGGGGGCCGGGATACGCAGTATTTT.

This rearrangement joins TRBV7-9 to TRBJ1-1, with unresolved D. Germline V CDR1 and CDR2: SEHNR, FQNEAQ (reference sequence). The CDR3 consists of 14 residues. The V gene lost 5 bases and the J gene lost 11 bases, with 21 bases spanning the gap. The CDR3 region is CASSPTPLDQRAFF. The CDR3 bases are TGTGCCAGCAGCCCGACCCCCTTAGACCAGAGGGCTTTCTTT.

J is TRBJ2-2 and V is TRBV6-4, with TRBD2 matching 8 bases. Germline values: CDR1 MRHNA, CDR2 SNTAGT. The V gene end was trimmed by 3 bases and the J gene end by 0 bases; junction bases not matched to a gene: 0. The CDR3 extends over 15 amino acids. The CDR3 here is CASSETSANTGELFF. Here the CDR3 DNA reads TGTGCCAGCAGTGAGACTAGCGCGAACACCGGGGAGCTGTTTTTT.

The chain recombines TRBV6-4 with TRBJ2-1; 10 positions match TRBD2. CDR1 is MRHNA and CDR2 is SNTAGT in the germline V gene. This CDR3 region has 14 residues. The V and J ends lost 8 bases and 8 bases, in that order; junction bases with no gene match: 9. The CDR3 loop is CASGQGLASDEQFF. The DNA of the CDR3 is TGTGCCAGCGGACAGGGACTAGCGTCTGATGAGCAGTTCTTC.

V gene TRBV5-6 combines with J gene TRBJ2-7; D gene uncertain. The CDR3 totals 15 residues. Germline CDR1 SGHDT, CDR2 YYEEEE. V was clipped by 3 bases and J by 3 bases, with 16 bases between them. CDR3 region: CASSSPGRPDYEQYF. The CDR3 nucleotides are TGTGCCAGCAGCTCCCCCGGGCGTCCAGACTACGAGCAGTACTTC.

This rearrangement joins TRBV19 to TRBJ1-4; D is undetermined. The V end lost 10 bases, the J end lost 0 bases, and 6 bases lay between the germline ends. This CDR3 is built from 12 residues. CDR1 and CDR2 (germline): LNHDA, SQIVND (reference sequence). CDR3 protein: CATRTTNEKLFF. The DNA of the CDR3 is TGTGCCACCAGGACAACTAATGAAAAACTGTTTTTT.

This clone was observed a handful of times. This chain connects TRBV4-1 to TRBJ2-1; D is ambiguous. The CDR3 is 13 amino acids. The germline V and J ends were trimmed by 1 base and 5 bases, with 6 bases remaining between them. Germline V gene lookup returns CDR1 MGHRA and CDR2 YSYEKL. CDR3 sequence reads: CASSQAADNEQFF. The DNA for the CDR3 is TGCGCCAGCAGCCAAGCGGCCGACAATGAGCAGTTCTTC.

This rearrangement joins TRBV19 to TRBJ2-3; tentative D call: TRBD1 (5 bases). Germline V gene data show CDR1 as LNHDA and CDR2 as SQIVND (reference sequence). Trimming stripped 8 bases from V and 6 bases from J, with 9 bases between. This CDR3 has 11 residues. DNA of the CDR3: TGTGCCAGTTTTAAGGGGGATACGCAGTATTTT. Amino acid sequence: CASFKGDTQYF. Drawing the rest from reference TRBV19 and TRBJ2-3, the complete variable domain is DGGITQSPKYLFRKEGQNVTLSCEQNLNHDAMYWYRQDPGQGLRLIYYSQIVNDFQKGDIAEGYSVSREKKESFPLTVTSAQKNPTAFYLCASFKGDTQYFGPGTRLTVL.

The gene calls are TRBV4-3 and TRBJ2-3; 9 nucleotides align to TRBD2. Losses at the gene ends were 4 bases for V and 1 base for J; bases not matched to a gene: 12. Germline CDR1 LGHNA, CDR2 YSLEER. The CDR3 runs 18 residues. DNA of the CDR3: TGCGCCAGCAGCCCCCGGGGGGCGGGAGGGAGGCGCACAGATACGCAGTATTTT. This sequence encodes CASSPRGAGGRRTDTQYF.

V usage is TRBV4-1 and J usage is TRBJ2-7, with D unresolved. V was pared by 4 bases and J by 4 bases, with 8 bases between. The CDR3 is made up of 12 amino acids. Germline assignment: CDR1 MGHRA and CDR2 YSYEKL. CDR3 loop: CASSLSGYEQYF. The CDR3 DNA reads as TGCGCCAGCAGCCTCTCGGGTTACGAGCAGTACTTC.

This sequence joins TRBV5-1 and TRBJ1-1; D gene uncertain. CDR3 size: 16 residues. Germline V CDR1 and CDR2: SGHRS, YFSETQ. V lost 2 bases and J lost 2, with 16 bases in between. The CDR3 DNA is TGCGCCAGCAGCTTCACCCAAATCGCGGCTAACACTGAAGCTTTCTTT. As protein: CASSFTQIAANTEAFF.

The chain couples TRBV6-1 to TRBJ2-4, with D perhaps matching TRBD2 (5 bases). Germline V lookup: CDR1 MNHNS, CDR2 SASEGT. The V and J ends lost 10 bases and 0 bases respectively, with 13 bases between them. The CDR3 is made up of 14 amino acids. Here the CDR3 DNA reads TGTGCCACTACCAATCGGGGAGCCAAAAACATTCAGTACTTC. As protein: CATTNRGAKNIQYF.

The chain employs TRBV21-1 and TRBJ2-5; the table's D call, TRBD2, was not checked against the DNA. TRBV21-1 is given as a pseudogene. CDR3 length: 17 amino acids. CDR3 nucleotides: TGTGCCAGCAGCAACTTACTAGCGGGAGGGGCCCAAGAGACCCAGTACTTC. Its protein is CASSNLLAGGAQETQYF.

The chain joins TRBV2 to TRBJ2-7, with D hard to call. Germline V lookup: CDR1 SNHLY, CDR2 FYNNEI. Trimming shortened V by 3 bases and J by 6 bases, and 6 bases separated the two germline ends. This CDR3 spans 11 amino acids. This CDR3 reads CASSDGAEQYF. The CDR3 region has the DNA TGTGCCAGCAGTGACGGTGCCGAGCAGTACTTC.

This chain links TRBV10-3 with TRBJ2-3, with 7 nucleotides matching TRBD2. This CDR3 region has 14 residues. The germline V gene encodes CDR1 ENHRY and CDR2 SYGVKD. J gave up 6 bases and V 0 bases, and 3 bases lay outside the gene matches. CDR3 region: CAISESLAVDTQYF. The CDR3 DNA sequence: TGTGCCATCAGTGAGTCGCTAGCGGTGGATACGCAGTATTTT.

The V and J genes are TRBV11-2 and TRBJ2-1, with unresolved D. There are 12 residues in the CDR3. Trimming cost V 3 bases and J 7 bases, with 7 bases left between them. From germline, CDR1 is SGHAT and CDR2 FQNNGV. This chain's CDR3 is CASSLGSNEQFF. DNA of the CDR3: TGTGCCAGCAGCTTGGGGTCTAATGAGCAGTTCTTC.

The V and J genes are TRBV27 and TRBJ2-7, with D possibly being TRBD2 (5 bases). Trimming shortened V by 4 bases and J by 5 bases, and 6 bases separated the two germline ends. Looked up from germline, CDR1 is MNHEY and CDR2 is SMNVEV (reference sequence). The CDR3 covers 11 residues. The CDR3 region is CASSSGNEQYF. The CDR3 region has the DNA TGTGCCAGCAGTTCCGGGAACGAGCAGTACTTC.

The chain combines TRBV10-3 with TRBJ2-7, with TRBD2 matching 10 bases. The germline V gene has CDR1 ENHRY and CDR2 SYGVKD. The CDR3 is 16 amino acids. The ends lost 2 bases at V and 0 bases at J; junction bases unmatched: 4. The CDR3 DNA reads TGTGCCATCAGTGAGGGACTAGCGGCCAGCTCCTACGAGCAGTACTTC. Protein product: CAISEGLAASSYEQYF.

The CDR3 loop reads CASWRPGQPQHF. The CDR3 region has the DNA TGTGCCAGCTGGAGACCGGGGCAGCCCCAGCATTTT. The rearrangement uses TRBV6-9 and TRBJ1-5; D uncertain. The CDR3 totals 12 residues. Between the trimmed V and J ends, which lost 8 bases and 7 bases, there was a span of 12 bases. Germline CDR1 is MNHGY and CDR2 is SVAAGI.

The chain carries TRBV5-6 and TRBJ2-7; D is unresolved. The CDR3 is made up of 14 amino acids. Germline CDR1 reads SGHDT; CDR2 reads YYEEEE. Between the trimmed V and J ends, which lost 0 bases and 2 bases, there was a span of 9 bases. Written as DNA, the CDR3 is TGTGCCAGCAGCTTGGGAGGCAGTACCTACGAGCAGTACTTC. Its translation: CASSLGGSTYEQYF.

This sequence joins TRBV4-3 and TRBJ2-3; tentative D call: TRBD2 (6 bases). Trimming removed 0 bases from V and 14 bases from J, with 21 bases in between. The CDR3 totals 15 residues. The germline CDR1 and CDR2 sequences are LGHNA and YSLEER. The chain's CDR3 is CASSQDLGGYGFGYF. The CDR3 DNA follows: TGCGCCAGCAGCCAAGATCTTGGAGGGTATGGGTTTGGGTATTTT.

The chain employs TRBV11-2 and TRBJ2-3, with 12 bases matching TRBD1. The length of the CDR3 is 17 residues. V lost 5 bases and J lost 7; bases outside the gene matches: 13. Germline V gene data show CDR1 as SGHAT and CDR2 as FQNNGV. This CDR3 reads CASSVHEGTGGMNTQYF. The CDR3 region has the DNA TGTGCCAGCAGCGTGCACGAGGGGACAGGGGGCATGAATACGCAGTATTTT.

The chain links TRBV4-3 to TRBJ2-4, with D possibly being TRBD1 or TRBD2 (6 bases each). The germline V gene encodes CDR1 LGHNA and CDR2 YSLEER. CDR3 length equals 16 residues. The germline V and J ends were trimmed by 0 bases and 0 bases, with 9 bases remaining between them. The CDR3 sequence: CASSQDGGGAKNIQYF. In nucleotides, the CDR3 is TGCGCCAGCAGCCAAGATGGAGGGGGAGCCAAAAACATTCAGTACTTC.